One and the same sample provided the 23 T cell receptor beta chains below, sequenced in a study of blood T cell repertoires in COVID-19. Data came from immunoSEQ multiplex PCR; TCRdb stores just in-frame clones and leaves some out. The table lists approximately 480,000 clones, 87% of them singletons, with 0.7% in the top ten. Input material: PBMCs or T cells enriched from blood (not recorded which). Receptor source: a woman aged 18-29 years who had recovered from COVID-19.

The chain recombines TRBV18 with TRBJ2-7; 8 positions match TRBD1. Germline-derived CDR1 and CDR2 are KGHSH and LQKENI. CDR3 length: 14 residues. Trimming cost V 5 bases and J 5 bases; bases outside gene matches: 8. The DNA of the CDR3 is TGTGCCAGCTCAGCCAGGACAGGGTGGGACGAGCAGTACTTC. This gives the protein CASSARTGWDEQYF.

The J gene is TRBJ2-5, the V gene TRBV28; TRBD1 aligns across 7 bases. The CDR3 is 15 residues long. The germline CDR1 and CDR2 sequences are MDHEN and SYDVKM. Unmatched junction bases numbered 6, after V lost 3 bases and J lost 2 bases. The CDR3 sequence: CASSFWTGLQETQYF. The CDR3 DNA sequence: TGTGCCAGCAGTTTCTGGACAGGCCTTCAAGAGACCCAGTACTTC.

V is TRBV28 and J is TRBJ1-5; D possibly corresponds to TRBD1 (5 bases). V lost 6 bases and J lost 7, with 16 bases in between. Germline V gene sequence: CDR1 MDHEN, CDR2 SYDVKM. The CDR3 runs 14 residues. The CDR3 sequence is CASSLQVPDQPQHF. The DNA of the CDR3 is TGTGCCAGCAGCCTACAGGTACCGGACCAGCCCCAGCATTTT.

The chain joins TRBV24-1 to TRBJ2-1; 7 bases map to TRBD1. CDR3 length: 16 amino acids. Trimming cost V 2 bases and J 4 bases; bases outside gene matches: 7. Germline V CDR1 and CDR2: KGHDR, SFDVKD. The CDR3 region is CATSDSWDSLYNEQFF. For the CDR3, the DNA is TGTGCCACCAGTGATTCCTGGGACAGCCTATACAATGAGCAGTTCTTC.

The CDR3 coding sequence is TGCAGTGCTAGTAGCGGGGGGATTTCCTACGAGCAGTACTTC. Amino acids: CSASSGGISYEQYF. The V gene is TRBV20-1, the J gene TRBJ2-7; TRBD2 aligns across 10 bases. This CDR3 spans 14 amino acids. Losses at the gene ends were 3 bases for V and 1 base for J; bases not matched to a gene: 3. The germline V gene encodes CDR1 DFQATT and CDR2 SNEGSKA (reference sequence).

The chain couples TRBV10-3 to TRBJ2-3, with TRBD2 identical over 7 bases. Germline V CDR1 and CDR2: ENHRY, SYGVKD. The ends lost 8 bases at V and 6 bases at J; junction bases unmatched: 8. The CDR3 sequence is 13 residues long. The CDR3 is CAILRGVGDTQYF. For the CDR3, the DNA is TGTGCCATCTTACGGGGGGTCGGGGATACGCAGTATTTT.

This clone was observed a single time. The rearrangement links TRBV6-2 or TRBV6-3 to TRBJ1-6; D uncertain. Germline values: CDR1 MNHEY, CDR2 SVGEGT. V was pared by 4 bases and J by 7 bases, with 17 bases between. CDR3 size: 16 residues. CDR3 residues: CASSWVSGIWNSPLHF. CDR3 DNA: TGTGCCAGCAGTTGGGTTTCGGGGATCTGGAATTCACCCCTCCACTTT.

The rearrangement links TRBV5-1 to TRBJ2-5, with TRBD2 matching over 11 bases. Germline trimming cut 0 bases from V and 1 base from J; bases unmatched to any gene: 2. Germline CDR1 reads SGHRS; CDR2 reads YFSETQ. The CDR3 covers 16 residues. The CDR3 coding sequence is TGCGCCAGCAGCTTGGGACTAGCGGGGTTCCAAGAGACCCAGTACTTC. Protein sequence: CASSLGLAGFQETQYF.

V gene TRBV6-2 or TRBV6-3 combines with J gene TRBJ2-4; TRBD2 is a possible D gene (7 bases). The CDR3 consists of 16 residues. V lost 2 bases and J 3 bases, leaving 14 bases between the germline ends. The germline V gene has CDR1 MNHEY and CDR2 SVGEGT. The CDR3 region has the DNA TGTGCCAGCAGTTACCACGGGGGGCCCTTCAAAAACATTCAGTACTTC. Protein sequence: CASSYHGGPFKNIQYF.

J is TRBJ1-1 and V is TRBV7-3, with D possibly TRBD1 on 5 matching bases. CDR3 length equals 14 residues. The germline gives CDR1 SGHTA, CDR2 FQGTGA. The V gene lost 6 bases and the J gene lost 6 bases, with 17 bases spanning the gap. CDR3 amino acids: CASSQDGGVAEAFF. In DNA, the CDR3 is TGTGCCAGCAGTCAAGACGGGGGTGTGGCTGAAGCTTTCTTT.

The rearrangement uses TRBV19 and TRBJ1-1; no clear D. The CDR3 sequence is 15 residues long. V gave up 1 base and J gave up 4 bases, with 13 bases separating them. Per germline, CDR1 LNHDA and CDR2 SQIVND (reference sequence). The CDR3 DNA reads TGTGCCAGTAGTATAGCTGCGACGGAGGGCACTGAAGCTTTCTTT. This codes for CASSIAATEGTEAFF. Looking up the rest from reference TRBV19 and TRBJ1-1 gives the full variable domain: DGGITQSPKYLFRKEGQNVTLSCEQNLNHDAMYWYRQDPGQGLRLIYYSQIVNDFQKGDIAEGYSVSREKKESFPLTVTSAQKNPTAFYLCASSIAATEGTEAFFGQGTRLTVV.

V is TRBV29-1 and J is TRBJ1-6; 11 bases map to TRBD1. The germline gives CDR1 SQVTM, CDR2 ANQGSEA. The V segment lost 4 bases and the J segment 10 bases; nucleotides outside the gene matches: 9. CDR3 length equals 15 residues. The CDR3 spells CSVGTGGGEGSPLHF. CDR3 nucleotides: TGCAGCGTTGGGACAGGGGGCGGTGAAGGATCACCCCTCCACTTT.

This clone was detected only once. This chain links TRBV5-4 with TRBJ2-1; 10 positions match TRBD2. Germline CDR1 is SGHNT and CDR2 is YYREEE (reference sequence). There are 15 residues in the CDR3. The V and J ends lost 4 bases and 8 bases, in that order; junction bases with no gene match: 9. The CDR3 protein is CASSNKRGGSDEQFF. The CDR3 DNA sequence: TGTGCCAGCAGCAACAAGCGGGGGGGCAGCGATGAGCAGTTCTTC.

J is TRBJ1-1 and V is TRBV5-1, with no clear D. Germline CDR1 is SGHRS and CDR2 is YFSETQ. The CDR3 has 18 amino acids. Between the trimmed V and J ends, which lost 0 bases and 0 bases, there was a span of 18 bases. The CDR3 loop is CASSLGPALTPMNTEAFF. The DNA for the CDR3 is TGCGCCAGCAGCTTGGGGCCCGCTTTGACACCTATGAACACTGAAGCTTTCTTT.

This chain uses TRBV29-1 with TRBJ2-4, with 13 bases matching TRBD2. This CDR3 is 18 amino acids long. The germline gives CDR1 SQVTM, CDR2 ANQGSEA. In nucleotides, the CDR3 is TGCAACTTTGAACCGGGACTAGCGGGGCCCTTAGCCAAAAACATTCAGTACTTC. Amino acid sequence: CNFEPGLAGPLAKNIQYF.

CDR3: CASSKYRQANTEAFF. CDR3 sequence (DNA): TGTGCCAGCTCAAAATACCGACAGGCGAACACTGAAGCTTTCTTT. V is TRBV18 and J is TRBJ1-1, with D maybe TRBD1 (6 bases). The germline V and J ends were trimmed by 5 bases and 1 base, with 14 bases remaining between them. CDR3 length: 15 residues. Germline lookup yields CDR1 KGHSH and CDR2 LQKENI.

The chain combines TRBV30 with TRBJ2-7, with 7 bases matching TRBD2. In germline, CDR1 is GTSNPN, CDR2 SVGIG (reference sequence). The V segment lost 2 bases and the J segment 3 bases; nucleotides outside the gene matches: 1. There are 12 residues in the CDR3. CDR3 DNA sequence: TGTGCCTGGAGTCGCGGGGGCTACGAGCAGTACTTC. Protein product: CAWSRGGYEQYF.

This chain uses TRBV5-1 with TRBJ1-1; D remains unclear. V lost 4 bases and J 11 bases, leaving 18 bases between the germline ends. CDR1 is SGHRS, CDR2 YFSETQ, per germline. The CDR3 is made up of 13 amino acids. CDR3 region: CASSLIMQSDAFF. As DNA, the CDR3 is TGCGCCAGCAGCCTAATAATGCAGAGCGACGCTTTCTTT.

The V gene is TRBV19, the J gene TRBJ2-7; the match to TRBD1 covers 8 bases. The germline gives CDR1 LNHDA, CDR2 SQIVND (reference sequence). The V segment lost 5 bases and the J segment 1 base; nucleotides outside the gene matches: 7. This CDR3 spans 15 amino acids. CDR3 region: CASSPGTGHSYEQYF. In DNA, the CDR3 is TGTGCCAGTAGTCCTGGGACAGGTCATTCCTACGAGCAGTACTTC.

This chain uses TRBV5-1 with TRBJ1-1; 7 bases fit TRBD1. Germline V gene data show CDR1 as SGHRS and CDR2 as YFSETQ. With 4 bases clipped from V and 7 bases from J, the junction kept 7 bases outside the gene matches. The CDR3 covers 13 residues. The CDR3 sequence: CASSLRTGYEAFF. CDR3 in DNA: TGCGCCAGCAGCCTTCGGACAGGTTATGAAGCTTTCTTT.

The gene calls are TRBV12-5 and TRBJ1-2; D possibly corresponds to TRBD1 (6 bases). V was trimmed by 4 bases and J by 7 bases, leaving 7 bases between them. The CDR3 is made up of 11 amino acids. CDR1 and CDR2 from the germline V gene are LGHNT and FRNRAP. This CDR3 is CASGSQGGYTF. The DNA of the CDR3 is TGTGCTAGTGGTTCACAGGGTGGCTACACCTTC.

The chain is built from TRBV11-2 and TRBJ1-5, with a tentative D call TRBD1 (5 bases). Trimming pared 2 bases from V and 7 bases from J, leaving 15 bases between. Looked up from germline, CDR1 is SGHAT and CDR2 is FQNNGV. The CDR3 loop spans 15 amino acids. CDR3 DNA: TGTGCCAGCAGCTTACTCGCGGGGGTCGTACAGCCCCAGCATTTT. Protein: CASSLLAGVVQPQHF.

The CDR3 DNA sequence: TGTGCCAGCAGCTGGCGCGCGACTGGTGGCTACACCTTC. Translating it yields CASSWRATGGYTF. The chain employs TRBV3-1 (or the pseudogene TRBV3-2) and TRBJ1-2, with no clear D. The CDR3 spans 13 residues. Trimming removed 5 bases from V and 7 bases from J, with 14 bases in between. Germline V gene lookup returns CDR1 LGHDT and CDR2 YNNKEL (reference sequence).